This TCR beta chain emerged from a study of metastatic and nonmetastatic thyroid tumors. Study information: A comparison of repertoires was made across blood and tumor or nodule tissue from malignant and benign thyroid patients.

This clone was detected a few times. Its antigen is undetermined. TCRdb re-analyzed the PCR reads through MiXCR. The sample includes 15,000 to 19,000 clones, less than 4% of them seen just once. Study-level findings and limits: Benign nodules were reported to have significantly lower TCR beta diversity than malignant thyroid tumors, in blood and tumor.

Patients were all untreated before their thyroid surgery. The V gene's germline CDR1 is MDHEN and CDR2 SYDVKM. V was clipped by 6 bases and J by 5 bases; unmatched bases: 12. CDR3 length: 15 amino acids. This receptor was obtained from a female donor with papillary thyroid cancer or a benign thyroid nodule (not recorded which). Some clones in this sample may be carry-over from other donors' samples. Specimen: tumor tissue. The rearrangement uses TRBV28 and TRBJ1-2; 7 nucleotides align to TRBD1. The CDR3 reads CASSSWEGALYGYTF. The CDR3 coding sequence is TGTGCCAGCAGCTCGTGGGAGGGGGCACTGTATGGCTACACCTTC.